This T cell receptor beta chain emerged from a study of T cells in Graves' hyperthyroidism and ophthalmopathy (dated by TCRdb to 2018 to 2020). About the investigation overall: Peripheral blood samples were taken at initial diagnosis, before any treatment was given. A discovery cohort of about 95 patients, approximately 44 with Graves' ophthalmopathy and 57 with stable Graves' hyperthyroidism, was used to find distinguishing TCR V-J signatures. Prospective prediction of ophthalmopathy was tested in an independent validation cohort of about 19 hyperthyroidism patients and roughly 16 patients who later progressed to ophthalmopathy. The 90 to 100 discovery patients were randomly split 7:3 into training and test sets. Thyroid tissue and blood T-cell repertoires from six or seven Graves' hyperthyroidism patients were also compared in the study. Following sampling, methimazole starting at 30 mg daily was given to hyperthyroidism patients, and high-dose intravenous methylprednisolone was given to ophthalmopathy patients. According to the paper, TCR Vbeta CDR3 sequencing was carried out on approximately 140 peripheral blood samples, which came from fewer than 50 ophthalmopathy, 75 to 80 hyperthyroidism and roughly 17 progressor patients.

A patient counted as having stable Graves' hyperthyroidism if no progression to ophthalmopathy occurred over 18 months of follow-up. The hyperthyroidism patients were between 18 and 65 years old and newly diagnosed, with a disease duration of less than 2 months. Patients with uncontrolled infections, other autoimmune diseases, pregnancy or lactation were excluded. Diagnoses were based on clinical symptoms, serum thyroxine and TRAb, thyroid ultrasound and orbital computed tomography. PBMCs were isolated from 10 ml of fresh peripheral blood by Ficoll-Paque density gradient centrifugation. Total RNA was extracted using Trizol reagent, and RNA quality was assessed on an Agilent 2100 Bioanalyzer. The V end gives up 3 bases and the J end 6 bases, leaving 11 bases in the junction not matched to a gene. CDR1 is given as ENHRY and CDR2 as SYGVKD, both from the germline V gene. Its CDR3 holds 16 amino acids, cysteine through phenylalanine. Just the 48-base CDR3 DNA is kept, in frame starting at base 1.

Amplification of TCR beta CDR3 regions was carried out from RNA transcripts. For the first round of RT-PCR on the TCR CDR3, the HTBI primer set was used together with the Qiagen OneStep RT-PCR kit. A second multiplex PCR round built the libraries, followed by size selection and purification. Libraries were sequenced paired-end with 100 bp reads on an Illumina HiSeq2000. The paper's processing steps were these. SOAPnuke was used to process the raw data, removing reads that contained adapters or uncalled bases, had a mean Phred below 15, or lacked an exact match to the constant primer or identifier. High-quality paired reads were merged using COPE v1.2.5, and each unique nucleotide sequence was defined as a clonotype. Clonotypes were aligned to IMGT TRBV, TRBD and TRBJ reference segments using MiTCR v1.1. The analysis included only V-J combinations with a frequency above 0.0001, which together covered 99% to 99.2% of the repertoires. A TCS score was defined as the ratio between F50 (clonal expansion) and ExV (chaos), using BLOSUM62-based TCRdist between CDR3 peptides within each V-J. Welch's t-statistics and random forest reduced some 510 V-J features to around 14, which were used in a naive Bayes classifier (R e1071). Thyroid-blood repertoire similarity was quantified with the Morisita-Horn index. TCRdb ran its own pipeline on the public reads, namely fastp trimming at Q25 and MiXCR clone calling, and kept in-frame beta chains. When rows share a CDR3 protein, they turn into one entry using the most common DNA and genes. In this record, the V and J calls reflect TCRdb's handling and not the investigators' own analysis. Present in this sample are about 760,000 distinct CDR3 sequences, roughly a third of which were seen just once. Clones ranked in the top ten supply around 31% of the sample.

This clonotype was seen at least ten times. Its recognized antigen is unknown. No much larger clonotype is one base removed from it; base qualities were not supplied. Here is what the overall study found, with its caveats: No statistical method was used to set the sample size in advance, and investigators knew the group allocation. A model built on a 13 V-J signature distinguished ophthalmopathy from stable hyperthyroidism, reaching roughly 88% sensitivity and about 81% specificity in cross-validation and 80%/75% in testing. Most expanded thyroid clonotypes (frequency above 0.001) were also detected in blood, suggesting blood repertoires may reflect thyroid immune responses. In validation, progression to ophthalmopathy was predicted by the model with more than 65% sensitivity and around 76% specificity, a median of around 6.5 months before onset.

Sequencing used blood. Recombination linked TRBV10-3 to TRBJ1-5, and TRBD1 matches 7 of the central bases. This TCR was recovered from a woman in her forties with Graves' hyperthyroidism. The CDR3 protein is CAISDPSGGLGQPQHF. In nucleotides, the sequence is TGTGCCATCAGTGACCCCTCAGGGGGGCTCGGTCAGCCCCAGCATTTT.